These 5 T cell receptor beta chains originate from one sample sequenced in a study of tissue T cells after allogeneic stem cell transplantation. Sample time point: mouse harvest day 14 after allogeneic transplant. Mouse grafts combined 10^7 T-cell-depleted bone marrow cells with 10^6 splenic CD5+ T cells. Clones were read by immunoSEQ multiplex PCR, and TCRdb kept only the in-frame ones, dropping some. The sample gives more than 3,500 clones, roughly half of which show up once; around 25% is in the top ten. The sample comprised gut tissue. These receptors all stem from a female BALB/c mouse given C57BL/6 T cells with graft-versus-host disease after an allogeneic hematopoietic cell transplant.

In its sample, this clone was seen a few times. Gene names and germline refer to mouse. The read stops 1 residue short of the end of the CDR3; the missing end is completed from the germline J gene. The chain couples TRBV16 to TRBJ1-2, with D maybe TRBD1 (6 bases). CDR3 length equals 14 residues. Germline CDR1 is SGHSA and CDR2 is FRNQAP. Trimming pared 5 bases from V and 4 bases from J, leaving 14 bases between. CDR3 loop: CASSPHREGSDYTF. CDR3 DNA, as far as it was read: TGTGCAAGCAGCCCACACAGGGAGGGCTCCGACTACACC.

This clone was found a few times. These gene names are mouse names. The read ends 1 residue before the CDR3 terminus; that terminus is restored from the germline J gene. The chain uses TRBV12-2 and TRBJ2-3; 11 bases fit TRBD2. The CDR3 contains 17 residues. Germline assignment: CDR1 SGHLS and CDR2 HYDKME. Trimming at V came to 0 bases and at J to 0 bases, leaving 4 bases not matched to a gene. The DNA read from the CDR3 is TGTGCCAGCTCTCTCGAGGGACTGGGGGTTAGTGCAGAAACGCTGTAT. Its translation: CASSLEGLGVSAETLY. The full CDR3 protein reads CASSLEGLGVSAETLYF.

On this clone itself: Each gene name is a mouse one. The read gets to within 1 residue of the CDR3 end, and the germline J gene fills in the rest. The V gene is TRBV26, the J gene TRBJ1-2; unclear D gene. Trimming shortened V by 1 base and J by 1 base, and 4 bases separated the two germline ends. CDR1 is KGHPV and CDR2 is FQNQEV in the germline V gene (reference sequence). The CDR3 is made up of 13 amino acids. The CDR3 is CASSLFRNSDYTF. Partial CDR3 DNA: TGTGCCAGCAGTCTGTTCAGAAACTCCGACTACACC.

As for this clone: The genes and germline here are from mouse. CDR3 loop: CASSQDPGSSQNTLYF. The CDR3 bases that were read are TGTGCCAGCAGCCAAGATCCAGGGTCTAGTCAAAACACCTTGTAC. V is TRBV2 and J is TRBJ2-4, with D maybe TRBD1 (5 bases). The read comes to an end 1 residue before the CDR3 does, leaving the germline J gene to fill in the end. Germline CDR1 is LGHNA and CDR2 is YSYQKL. The CDR3 spans 16 residues. With 0 bases removed from V and 0 bases from J, the gap between germline ends came to 10 bases.

Turning to this clone: The gene symbols are mouse symbols. The read ends 1 residue early relative to the CDR3; the germline J gene fills the gap. The V and J genes are TRBV1 and TRBJ1-1, with TRBD1 identical over 8 bases. CDR1 is NSQYPW and CDR2 is LRSPGD in the germline V gene (reference sequence). The CDR3 has 14 residues. Unmatched junction bases numbered 1, after V lost 4 bases and J lost 0 bases. The CDR3 bases that were read are TGCACCTGCAGTGGGGGACAGGCAAACACAGAAGTCTTC. This translates into CTCSGGQANTEVF. The CDR3 reads in full as CTCSGGQANTEVFF.